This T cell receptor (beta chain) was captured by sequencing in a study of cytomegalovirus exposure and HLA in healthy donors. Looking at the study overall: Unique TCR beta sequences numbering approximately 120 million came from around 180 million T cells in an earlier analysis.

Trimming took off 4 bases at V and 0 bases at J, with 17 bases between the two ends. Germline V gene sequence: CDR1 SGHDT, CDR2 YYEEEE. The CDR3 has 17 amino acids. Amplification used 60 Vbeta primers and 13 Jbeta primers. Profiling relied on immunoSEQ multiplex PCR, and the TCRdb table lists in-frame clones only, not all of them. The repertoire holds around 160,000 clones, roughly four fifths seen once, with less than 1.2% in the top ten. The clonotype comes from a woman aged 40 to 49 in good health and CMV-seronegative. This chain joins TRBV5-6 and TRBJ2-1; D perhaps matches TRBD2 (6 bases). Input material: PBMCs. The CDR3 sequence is CASSRRGGASSYNEQFF. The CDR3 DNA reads TGTGCCAGCAGCCGGAGGGGCGGGGCCAGCTCCTACAATGAGCAGTTCTTC.